The entry below gives a single T cell receptor (beta chain) sequence along with its context. Its specificity is not known. MiXCR, applied by TCRdb to the RT-PCR reads, yields one record per CDR3 protein. The sample consists of about 480,000 distinct CDR3 sequences, 10% to 15% of them appearing once. The data were taken from a study of response to subunit inactivated influenza vaccine. Study conclusions and caveats: New T cells are recruited in small numbers by each seasonal influenza vaccination, according to the authors' suggestion.

This CDR3 has 14 amino acids. Germline V lookup: CDR1 ENHRY, CDR2 SYGVKD. V was trimmed by 7 bases and J by 2 bases, leaving 15 bases between them. The rearrangement uses TRBV10-3 and TRBJ2-7; D is unclear. The source was PBMCs from blood, collected about 6 weeks after vaccination. The clonotype comes from a man in his fifties or sixties who received an inactivated influenza vaccine. The CDR3 loop reads CAINKGTLTYEQYF. The CDR3 DNA is TGTGCCATCAACAAGGGTACTCTTACCTACGAGCAGTACTTC.